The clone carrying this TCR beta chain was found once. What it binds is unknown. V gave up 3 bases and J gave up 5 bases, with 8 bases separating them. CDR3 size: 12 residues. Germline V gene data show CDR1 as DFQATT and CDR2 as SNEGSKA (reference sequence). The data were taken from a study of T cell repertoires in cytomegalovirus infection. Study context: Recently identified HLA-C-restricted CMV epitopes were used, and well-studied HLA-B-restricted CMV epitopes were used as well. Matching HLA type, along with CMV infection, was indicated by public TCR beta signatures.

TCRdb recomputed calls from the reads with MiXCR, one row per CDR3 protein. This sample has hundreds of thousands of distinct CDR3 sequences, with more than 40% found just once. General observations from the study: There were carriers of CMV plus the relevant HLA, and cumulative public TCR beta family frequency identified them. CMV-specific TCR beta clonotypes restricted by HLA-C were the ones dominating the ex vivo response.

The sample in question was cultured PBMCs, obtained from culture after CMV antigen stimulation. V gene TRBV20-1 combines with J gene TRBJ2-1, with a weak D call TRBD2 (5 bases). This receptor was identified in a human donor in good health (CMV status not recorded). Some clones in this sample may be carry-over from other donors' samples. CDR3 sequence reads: CSARGVNNEQFF. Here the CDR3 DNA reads TGCAGTGCTAGGGGAGTGAACAATGAGCAGTTCTTC.